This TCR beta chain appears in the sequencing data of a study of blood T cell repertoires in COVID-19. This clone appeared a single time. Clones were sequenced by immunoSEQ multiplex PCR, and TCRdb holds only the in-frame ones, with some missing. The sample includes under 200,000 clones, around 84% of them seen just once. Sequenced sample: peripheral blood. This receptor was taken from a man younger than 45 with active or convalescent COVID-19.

The CDR3 DNA reads as TGTGCCTCCTACCCTGGGGGGAATCAGCCCCAGCATTTT. This codes for CASYPGGNQPQHF. This chain connects TRBV2 to TRBJ1-5; D may be TRBD1 (5 bases). CDR1 SNHLY and CDR2 FYNNEI come from the germline V gene. V gave up 11 bases and J gave up 4 bases, with 15 bases separating them. This CDR3 is built from 13 residues.